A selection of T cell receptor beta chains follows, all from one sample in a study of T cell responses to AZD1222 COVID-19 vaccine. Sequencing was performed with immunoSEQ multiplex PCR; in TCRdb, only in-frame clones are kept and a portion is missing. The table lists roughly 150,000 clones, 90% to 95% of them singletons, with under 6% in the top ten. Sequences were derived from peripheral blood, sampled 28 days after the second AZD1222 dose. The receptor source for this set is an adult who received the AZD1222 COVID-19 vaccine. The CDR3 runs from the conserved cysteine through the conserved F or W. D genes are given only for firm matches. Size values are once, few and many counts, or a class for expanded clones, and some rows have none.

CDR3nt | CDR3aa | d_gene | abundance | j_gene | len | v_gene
TGTGCCAGCAGTCTCCGACAGGCTGGTGAAGCTTTCTTT | CASSLRQAGEAFF | . | . | TRBJ1-1 | 13 | TRBV12-3/TRBV12-4
TGTGCCATCAGTGATTGGGTGGGCTCTGGAAACACCATATATTTT | CAISDWVGSGNTIYF | . | . | TRBJ1-3 | 15 | TRBV10-3
TGTGCCAGCCTACTCGACAGGGCCACTGAAGCTTTCTTT | CASLLDRATEAFF | TRBD1 | . | TRBJ1-1 | 13 | TRBV19
TGTGCCAGCACACACACGGACTACGAGCAGTACTTC | CASTHTDYEQYF | . | . | TRBJ2-7 | 12 | TRBV28
TGTGCCAGCAGCTATTTTGGGGCTTATGAAGCTTTCTTT | CASSYFGAYEAFF | . | once | TRBJ1-1 | 13 | TRBV3-1/TRBV3-2
TGTGCCAGCAGCTTAGACTCTAGGGATACGCAGTATTTT | CASSLDSRDTQYF | . | . | TRBJ2-3 | 13 | TRBV7-9
TGTGCTAGTGGTTTCCCCCTAGGGGCAGATACGCAGTATTTT | CASGFPLGADTQYF | . | . | TRBJ2-3 | 14 | TRBV12-5
TGTGCCAGCAGCCCCCGGGAGGGTTGGAACACTGAAGCTTTCTTT | CASSPREGWNTEAFF | . | . | TRBJ1-1 | 15 | TRBV7-6
TGTGCCAGCAGCTACGACGGGAGCTCCTACGAGCAGTACTTC | CASSYDGSSYEQYF | . | . | TRBJ2-7 | 14 | TRBV11-1
TGTGCCAGCGGGTACGGAAATCAGCCCCAGCATTTT | CASGYGNQPQHF | . | . | TRBJ1-5 | 12 | TRBV7-9
TGTGCCAGCAGCCGGGAACTCAAGCAGTTCTTC | CASSRELKQFF | . | . | TRBJ2-1 | 11 | TRBV5-8
TGTGCCAGTAGTACCCGGACAGGGCGCCTCAGCACAGATACGCAGTATTTT | CASSTRTGRLSTDTQYF | TRBD1 | . | TRBJ2-3 | 17 | TRBV19
TGTGCCTGGAGTATACAGGAAAACACTGAAGCTTTCTTT | CAWSIQENTEAFF | . | . | TRBJ1-1 | 13 | TRBV30
TGTGCCAGTAGTTTGGGAGGATCCCGAAACACCATATATTTT | CASSLGGSRNTIYF | . | . | TRBJ1-3 | 14 | TRBV19
TGTGCCAGCAGCCAAGAGATGGGAACTAGCGGGAGGGTTTTCTTC | CASSQEMGTSGRVFF | TRBD2 | . | TRBJ2-1 | 15 | TRBV4-2
TGTGCCAGCAGTTACACCTGGACAGAAGAGACCCAGTACTTC | CASSYTWTEETQYF | . | once | TRBJ2-5 | 14 | TRBV27
TGTGCCAGCAGTTCGGGACAGGGGAGGGACACCGGGGAGCTGTTTTTT | CASSSGQGRDTGELFF | TRBD1 | . | TRBJ2-2 | 16 | TRBV28
TGCGCCAGCAGTCATTCGGGACAGGGGCCTACTCCACGATACACTGAAGCTTTCTTT | CASSHSGQGPTPRYTEAFF | TRBD1 | once | TRBJ1-1 | 19 | TRBV23-1
TGTGCCAGCAGTCGCCCCGGGACAGGGGAGAATCAGCCCCAGCATTTT | CASSRPGTGENQPQHF | TRBD1 | . | TRBJ1-5 | 16 | TRBV6-6
TGTGCCAGTAGAGCCACAGGGACGGCGGGGTATCAGCCCCAGCATTTT | CASRATGTAGYQPQHF | . | . | TRBJ1-5 | 16 | TRBV19
TGTGCCAGCAGCTTAGAGACAGCAGACAATGAGCAGTTCTTC | CASSLETADNEQFF | . | . | TRBJ2-1 | 14 | TRBV7-2
TGTGCCATCAGTGACGGGTTCGGCTACAATGAGCAGTTCTTC | CAISDGFGYNEQFF | . | . | TRBJ2-1 | 14 | TRBV10-3
TGTGCCAGCAGTTACGCTGGCAACTTGTACGAGCAGTACTTC | CASSYAGNLYEQYF | . | . | TRBJ2-7 | 14 | TRBV6-5
TGTGCCAGCAGTGAAGGTGGGACAGGGGGTTACGAGCAGTACTTC | CASSEGGTGGYEQYF | TRBD1 | . | TRBJ2-7 | 15 | TRBV6-1
TGTGCCAGTAGTCCAAGACACCAGGGAGAATATAGCAATCAGCCCCAGCATTTT | CASSPRHQGEYSNQPQHF | . | . | TRBJ1-5 | 18 | TRBV19
TGTGCCAGCAGCCTTGTGAGGGCGGGGGAGACCCAGTACTTC | CASSLVRAGETQYF | . | . | TRBJ2-5 | 14 | TRBV5-4
TGTGCCAGCAGAGGCCACGGGAATTCACCCCTCCACTTT | CASRGHGNSPLHF | . | . | TRBJ1-6 | 13 | TRBV28
TGTGCCAGCAGCCCAACCCCTCGCTATGGCTACACCTTC | CASSPTPRYGYTF | . | . | TRBJ1-2 | 13 | TRBV6-6
TGTGCCAGCACCCGACGGGGGGGCGATACTGAAGCTTTCTTT | CASTRRGGDTEAFF | . | . | TRBJ1-1 | 14 | TRBV2
TGTGCCAGCAGCCTCGGGACAGGGGCAGGAAACACCATATATTTT | CASSLGTGAGNTIYF | TRBD1 | . | TRBJ1-3 | 15 | TRBV11-3
TGTGCCAGCAGAAACGACAGGGCCCCTAATGAAAAACTGTTTTTT | CASRNDRAPNEKLFF | TRBD1 | . | TRBJ1-4 | 15 | TRBV6-5
TGTGCCAGCAGATCTGGCGACTCCTACAATGAGCAGTTCTTC | CASRSGDSYNEQFF | . | . | TRBJ2-1 | 14 | TRBV6-5
TGCGCCAGCAGCGGGCGCCAGGGTACCTACGAGCAGTACTTC | CASSGRQGTYEQYF | . | . | TRBJ2-7 | 14 | TRBV5-1
TGTGCCAGCAGCGTACAACAGTCCACAGATACGCAGTATTTT | CASSVQQSTDTQYF | . | . | TRBJ2-3 | 14 | TRBV9
TGTGCCAGCAGCTTTTGGCAGTCCTACGAGCAGTACTTC | CASSFWQSYEQYF | . | . | TRBJ2-7 | 13 | TRBV11-2
TGTGCCAGCAGGGACAGGGTTTACACTAATGAAAAACTGTTTTTT | CASRDRVYTNEKLFF | TRBD1 | . | TRBJ1-4 | 15 | TRBV27
TGTGCCAGCAGTTACTCGGGACAGGGTTGGGCCGGGGAGCTGTTTTTT | CASSYSGQGWAGELFF | TRBD1 | . | TRBJ2-2 | 16 | TRBV6-5
TGTGCCAGTAGGAGCCAAGGGGGGGCCAGTGATACGCAGTATTTT | CASRSQGGASDTQYF | . | . | TRBJ2-3 | 15 | TRBV19
TGTGCCACCAGCAGAGATTTGGGGGGCGGGATTGAAAAACTGTTTTTT | CATSRDLGGGIEKLFF | . | . | TRBJ1-4 | 16 | TRBV15
TGTGCCAGCATTTACAGCGGCCCCAACTATGGCTACACCTTC | CASIYSGPNYGYTF | . | . | TRBJ1-2 | 14 | TRBV28
TGTGCCAGCAGCGTTAACTATGGCTACACCTTC | CASSVNYGYTF | . | once | TRBJ1-2 | 11 | TRBV6-5
TGCGCCAGCAGCGGCCGGGACAGGAACACTGAAGCTTTCTTT | CASSGRDRNTEAFF | TRBD1 | . | TRBJ1-1 | 14 | TRBV5-1
TGTGCCAGCAGCCCGGGAGGTAACACTGAAGCTTTCTTT | CASSPGGNTEAFF | . | . | TRBJ1-1 | 13 | TRBV7-3
TGTGCCAGCATGCAGGGGCAGAACACTGAAGCTTTCTTT | CASMQGQNTEAFF | . | . | TRBJ1-1 | 13 | TRBV7-2
TGTGCCAGCAGCCCCCTGCGAGGGGGGGCAATATATGGCTACACCTTC | CASSPLRGGAIYGYTF | . | . | TRBJ1-2 | 16 | TRBV3-1/TRBV3-2
TGTGCCAGCTCACCCTTAGCGGGAAGAAGCACAGATACGCAGTATTTT | CASSPLAGRSTDTQYF | TRBD2 | . | TRBJ2-3 | 16 | TRBV18
TGTGCCAGCAGTTTCGGCCTTGGTAATGAAAAACTGTTTTTT | CASSFGLGNEKLFF | . | . | TRBJ1-4 | 14 | TRBV6-6
TGTGCCAGCAGCTTGGGGGGGGACTGCCACACGAGTAAATATGGCTACACCTTC | CASSLGGDCHTSKYGYTF | . | . | TRBJ1-2 | 18 | TRBV21-1